The entry below describes one T cell receptor (beta chain). These data come from a study of blood T cell repertoires in COVID-19. Across the study: The study drew acute and convalescent COVID-19 samples from the United States, Italy and Spain. Nucleic acid was either cDNA or gDNA, and it came from T cells, B-cell-depleted T cells, or PBMCs.

CDR1 and CDR2 from the germline V gene are SGHRS and YFSETQ. The CDR3 is 13 residues long. With V trimmed by 4 bases and J by 5 bases, 2 bases remained unmatched. The assay was immunoSEQ multiplex PCR, and TCRdb's table has in-frame clones only and misses some. The sample contains about 43,000 clones, about 86% of which appear only once. This TCR was recovered from a man aged 35 to 55 with COVID-19, enrolled during active disease. This rearrangement joins TRBV5-1 to TRBJ2-3, with 9 nucleotides matching TRBD1. The material sequenced was peripheral blood. The CDR3 region is CASSVGQGDTQYF. Written as DNA, the CDR3 is TGCGCCAGCAGCGTGGGACAGGGAGATACGCAGTATTTT.